Below are 30 T cell receptor beta chains sequenced from a single sample in a study of PD-L1 blockade in urothelial cancer. Stated time point: peripheral blood 6 weeks after treatment start. TCRdb's table, derived via immunoSEQ multiplex PCR, lists solely in-frame clones and lacks some. The data contain around 46,000 clones, around 80% of them seen just once; the ten biggest clones take up under 15%. This specimen consisted of PBMCs, obtained around atezolizumab (anti-PD-L1) treatment. Every receptor here comes from a man aged 60-69 years with urothelial cancer.

In its sample, this clone was seen a few times. This sequence joins TRBV6-1 and TRBJ2-7; D is unclear. CDR1 is MNHNS and CDR2 is SASEGT in the germline V gene. With 4 bases removed from V and 0 bases from J, the gap between germline ends came to 7 bases. The CDR3 is 13 residues long. CDR3 protein: CASSVSLSYEQYF. The CDR3 DNA follows: TGTGCCAGCAGTGTCTCTCTCTCCTACGAGCAGTACTTC.

The CDR3 here is CASSPPTGLRGYTF. CDR3 DNA: TGTGCCAGCAGCCCACCGACAGGGTTGAGAGGCTACACCTTC. This chain links TRBV14 with TRBJ1-2, with 7 bases lining up with TRBD1. V dropped 4 bases and J dropped 8; count of bases not matched to a gene: 10. Per the germline V gene, CDR1 is SGHDN and CDR2 is FVKESK. The CDR3 spans 14 residues.

The chain is built from TRBV7-2 and TRBJ1-3; 10 bases align to TRBD1. There are 19 residues in the CDR3. Germline V lookup: CDR1 SGHTA, CDR2 FQGNSA. J lost 0 bases, V lost 1 base, and 9 bases had no gene match. The CDR3 is CASSLVGQGVWGSGNTIYF. The CDR3, as DNA: TGTGCCAGCAGCTTAGTTGGACAGGGGGTTTGGGGCTCTGGAAACACCATATATTTT.

The chain has TRBV19 and TRBJ2-2; 8 bases match TRBD2. The germline CDR1 and CDR2 sequences are LNHDA and SQIVND (reference sequence). This CDR3 is 16 amino acids long. Trimming at V came to 2 bases and at J to 5 bases, leaving 7 bases not matched to a gene. CDR3 sequence reads: CASSIISSGLTGELFF. In DNA, the CDR3 is TGTGCCAGTAGTATAATCTCTAGCGGGCTTACCGGGGAGCTGTTTTTT. The full variable domain, in which reference TRBV19 and TRBJ2-2 provide the parts outside the CDR3, is DGGITQSPKYLFRKEGQNVTLSCEQNLNHDAMYWYRQDPGQGLRLIYYSQIVNDFQKGDIAEGYSVSREKKESFPLTVTSAQKNPTAFYLCASSIISSGLTGELFFGEGSRLTVL.

The chain couples TRBV27 to TRBJ2-1, with 11 bases matching TRBD2. The length of the CDR3 is 17 residues. The J segment lost 6 bases and the V segment lost 4 bases, leaving 11 bases of the junction unmatched. Per the germline V gene, CDR1 is MNHEY and CDR2 is SMNVEV (reference sequence). The CDR3 DNA reads TGTGCCAGCAGTTCAACTCTTAGCGGGAGGGCGAGCAATGAGCAGTTCTTC. Translation gives CASSSTLSGRASNEQFF.

The chain has TRBV6-5 and TRBJ2-7; TRBD2 matches at 9 bases. J gave up 7 bases and V 2 bases, and 9 bases lay outside the gene matches. Germline V gene lookup returns CDR1 MNHEY and CDR2 SVGAGI. This CDR3 is 15 amino acids long. CDR3 loop: CASSYESLAGLEQYF. DNA for the CDR3: TGTGCCAGCAGTTACGAGTCGCTAGCGGGACTAGAGCAGTACTTC.

This chain connects TRBV7-9 to TRBJ2-2; 8 bases line up with TRBD1. Germline loops: CDR1 SEHNR, CDR2 FQNEAQ (reference sequence). The CDR3 loop spans 15 amino acids. With 4 bases clipped from V and 6 bases from J, the junction kept 7 bases outside the gene matches. The chain's CDR3 is CASSSRTGKSGELFF. The CDR3 DNA reads TGTGCCAGCAGCTCAAGGACAGGGAAGTCCGGGGAGCTGTTTTTT.

The chain is built from TRBV4-1 and TRBJ2-7; 10 positions agree with TRBD2. J gave up 3 bases and V 0 bases, and 2 bases lay outside the gene matches. Germline V lookup: CDR1 MGHRA, CDR2 YSYEKL. CDR3 size: 15 residues. The CDR3 nucleotides read TGCGCCAGCAGCCAAGAGCCTAGCGGGGGCTACGAGCAGTACTTC. This gives the protein CASSQEPSGGYEQYF.

CDR3 region: CASSEGTGSEQFF. DNA of the CDR3: TGTGCCAGCAGTGAAGGGACAGGAAGTGAGCAGTTCTTC. The rearrangement joins TRBV2 to TRBJ2-1; 7 nucleotides line up with TRBD1. The CDR3 covers 13 residues. In germline, CDR1 is SNHLY, CDR2 FYNNEI. The ends lost 1 base at V and 9 bases at J; junction bases unmatched: 3.

The chain combines TRBV29-1 with TRBJ1-4, with D perhaps TRBD1 (6 bases). The germline gives CDR1 SQVTM, CDR2 ANQGSEA. The CDR3 covers 12 residues. Trimming left V 6 bases short and J 8 bases short, with 13 bases between. This CDR3 is CSVEQGREKLFF. For the CDR3, the DNA is TGCAGCGTGGAACAGGGTAGGGAAAAACTGTTTTTT. Supplemented by reference TRBV29-1 and TRBJ1-4, the full variable domain reads SAVISQKPSRDICQRGTSLTIQCQVDSQVTMMFWYRQQPGQSLTLIATANQGSEATYESGFVIDKFPISRPNLTFSTLTVSNMSPEDSSIYLCSVEQGREKLFFGSGTQLSVL.

The chain joins TRBV19 to TRBJ1-2; D gene ambiguous. This CDR3 region has 12 residues. Germline CDR1 is LNHDA and CDR2 is SQIVND (reference sequence). V was pared by 10 bases and J by 4 bases, with 13 bases between. CDR3 loop: CATYRSPYGYTF. DNA of the CDR3: TGTGCCACTTACAGATCTCCCTATGGCTACACCTTC.

This rearrangement joins TRBV4-3 to TRBJ1-1, with TRBD1 as a possible D gene (6 bases). CDR3 length: 17 amino acids. Trimming cost V 1 base and J 1 base, with 16 bases left between them. Germline-derived CDR1 and CDR2 are LGHNA and YSLEER. The CDR3 loop is CASSQGSRGMGNTEAFF. The DNA for the CDR3 is TGCGCCAGCAGCCAAGGATCCAGGGGAATGGGGAACACTGAAGCTTTCTTT.

The chain is built from TRBV5-6 and TRBJ1-1; D is unresolved. V was trimmed by 2 bases and J by 2 bases, leaving 19 bases between them. The germline CDR1 and CDR2 sequences are SGHDT and YYEEEE. The CDR3 totals 17 residues. CDR3 nucleotides: TGTGCCAGCAGCTTAGGTGGGCCCGGAACAGTCAACACTGAAGCTTTCTTT. This translates into CASSLGGPGTVNTEAFF.

This clone was detected a few times. The V call is TRBV6-5, the J call TRBJ2-7; 10 bases align to TRBD2. The germline V gene has CDR1 MNHEY and CDR2 SVGAGI. The CDR3 spans 15 residues. V gave up 6 bases and J gave up 2 bases; unmatched junction bases: 7. CDR3 bases: TGTGCCAGCAGCCCCACTAGCGGGGCTACCTACGAGCAGTACTTC. This encodes CASSPTSGATYEQYF.

This chain uses TRBV6-5 with TRBJ2-3; 11 bases match TRBD2. This CDR3 contains 15 residues. J gave up 5 bases and V 6 bases, and 7 bases lay outside the gene matches. CDR1 and CDR2 (germline): MNHEY, SVGAGI. The CDR3 DNA reads as TGTGCCAGCAGGAAACCTAGCGGGAGGAGAGATACGCAGTATTTT. Its translation is CASRKPSGRRDTQYF.

The V and J genes are TRBV6-5 and TRBJ2-1; 9 nucleotides agree with TRBD2. After removal of 5 bases from V and 4 bases from J, the junction contained 6 bases not matched to a gene. Germline V CDR1 and CDR2: MNHEY, SVGAGI. The CDR3 extends over 15 amino acids. CDR3 nucleotides: TGTGCCAGCAGTCCACGACTAGCGGCATACAATGAGCAGTTCTTC. Protein sequence: CASSPRLAAYNEQFF.

This chain connects TRBV21-1 to TRBJ2-5; whether TRBD2, the table's D call, matches the DNA was not checked. TRBV21-1 is recorded as a pseudogene. This CDR3 comprises 15 residues. CDR3 residues: CASSKDPDSTGAQYF. CDR3 DNA: TGTGCCAGCAGCAAAGATCCGGACTCGACGGGGGCCCAGTACTTC.

The rearrangement uses TRBV28 and TRBJ1-2; 9 nucleotides agree with TRBD1. Germline values: CDR1 MDHEN, CDR2 SYDVKM. The CDR3 is 14 amino acids. V shed 4 bases and J 8 bases; nucleotides not matched to a gene: 8. The CDR3 nucleotides are TGTGCCAGCAGTTCCCCCGGACAGGGGACGGGCTACACCTTC. Its translation is CASSSPGQGTGYTF.

The J gene is TRBJ2-3, the V gene TRBV4-3, with D tentatively TRBD2 (6 bases). Germline CDR1 is LGHNA and CDR2 is YSLEER. The CDR3 has 15 residues. With 3 bases removed from V and 2 bases from J, the gap between germline ends came to 12 bases. CDR3 DNA sequence: TGCGCCAGCAGCCACGGAGGGAGCTCCACAGATACGCAGTATTTT. Its translation: CASSHGGSSTDTQYF.

The V call is TRBV18, the J call TRBJ1-1, with D maybe TRBD1 (5 bases). The CDR3 consists of 16 residues. Germline CDR1 is KGHSH and CDR2 is LQKENI. The germline V and J ends were trimmed by 1 base and 5 bases, with 17 bases remaining between them. CDR3 nucleotides: TGTGCCAGCTCACCACGGACACCCATTGATCAAACTGAAGCTTTCTTT. Amino acids: CASSPRTPIDQTEAFF.

Only one count was recorded for this clone. The V gene is TRBV15, the J gene TRBJ1-6, with 8 bases that match TRBD1. Germline CDR1 and CDR2: LNHNV and YYDKDF (reference sequence). The CDR3 covers 15 residues. Trimming removed 3 bases from V and 10 bases from J; junction bases left unmatched: 8. The CDR3 bases are TGTGCCACCAGCAGGAGCGCAGGGGGCGACTCACCCCTCCACTTT. As protein: CATSRSAGGDSPLHF.

V usage is TRBV28 and J usage is TRBJ1-3; D may be TRBD1 (6 bases). In germline, CDR1 is MDHEN, CDR2 SYDVKM. The CDR3 has 15 residues. V was clipped by 5 bases and J by 0 bases, with 11 bases between them. Here the CDR3 DNA reads TGTGCCAGCAGTCCTGGGACACACTCTGGAAACACCATATATTTT. Its protein is CASSPGTHSGNTIYF.

The chain links TRBV14 to TRBJ2-5; TRBD2 matches at 11 bases. There are 15 residues in the CDR3. Germline lookup yields CDR1 SGHDN and CDR2 FVKESK. The V and J ends lost 1 base and 4 bases, in that order; junction bases with no gene match: 2. This chain's CDR3 is CASSQVLAGGETQYF. CDR3 sequence (DNA): TGTGCCAGCAGCCAAGTTCTAGCGGGAGGAGAGACCCAGTACTTC.

The J gene is TRBJ2-1, the V gene TRBV15; 9 nucleotides agree with TRBD1. CDR1 and CDR2 from the germline V gene are LNHNV and YYDKDF (reference sequence). The J segment lost 3 bases and the V segment lost 8 bases, leaving 8 bases of the junction unmatched. The CDR3 length is 15 residues. The CDR3 loop reads CATAKEDRGYNEQFF. DNA of the CDR3: TGTGCCACCGCGAAGGAGGACAGGGGCTACAATGAGCAGTTCTTC.

This clone has just a few counts. The chain is built from TRBV2 and TRBJ1-1; D call uncertain. The V end lost 2 bases, the J end lost 4 bases, and 11 bases lay between the germline ends. The CDR3 is made up of 14 amino acids. Germline-derived CDR1 and CDR2 are SNHLY and FYNNEI. The CDR3 DNA sequence: TGTGCCAGCAGTGAAATTGACACGTCCACTGAAGCTTTCTTT. It encodes CASSEIDTSTEAFF. The variable domain in full, with the rest retrieved from reference TRBV2 and TRBJ1-1, is EPEVTQTPSHQVTQMGQEVILRCVPISNHLYFYWYRQILGQKVEFLVSFYNNEISEKSEIFDDQFSVERPDGSNFTLKIRSTKLEDSAMYFCASSEIDTSTEAFFGQGTRLTVV.

V usage is TRBV29-1 and J usage is TRBJ2-3; unclear D gene. V was pared by 4 bases and J by 0 bases, with 8 bases between. Germline V CDR1 and CDR2: SQVTM, ANQGSEA. The CDR3 is 13 amino acids. CDR3 nucleotide sequence: TGCAGCGTTGGTATAGCAAGCACAGATACGCAGTATTTT. The encoded protein is CSVGIASTDTQYF.

The table lists this clone with a few counts. J is TRBJ2-1 and V is TRBV29-1, with TRBD2 matching 8 bases. Germline trimming cut 5 bases from V and 3 bases from J; bases unmatched to any gene: 15. CDR3 length equals 17 residues. Germline values: CDR1 SQVTM, CDR2 ANQGSEA. The CDR3 here is CSVRTSSPSRDYNEQFF. The CDR3 bases are TGCAGCGTTAGGACTAGCTCCCCCTCTAGAGACTACAATGAGCAGTTCTTC.

The genes are TRBV28 and TRBJ1-1; D perhaps matches TRBD1 (5 bases). V was shortened by 10 bases and J by 0 bases, with 12 bases between the two germline ends. This CDR3 contains 13 residues. The germline V gene has CDR1 MDHEN and CDR2 SYDVKM. In nucleotides, the CDR3 is TGTGCCACGGGACTGCCGATGAACACTGAAGCTTTCTTT. Translation: CATGLPMNTEAFF.

The genes are TRBV5-4 and TRBJ2-3; D is undetermined. V lost 1 base to trimming and J lost 6 bases, with 12 bases between them. This CDR3 has 14 residues. The germline V gene has CDR1 SGHNT and CDR2 YYREEE (reference sequence). The CDR3 loop is CASSLLQQPDTQYF. The CDR3 DNA is TGTGCCAGCAGCTTGTTACAGCAACCGGATACGCAGTATTTT.

The rearrangement links TRBV10-1 to TRBJ1-5, with D hard to call. This CDR3 region has 15 residues. From germline, CDR1 is WNHNN and CDR2 SYGVQD (reference sequence). Trimming stripped 10 bases from V and 3 bases from J, with 19 bases between. CDR3 bases: TGCGCCACCCGCAGACGGAGCAGCCTCAATCAGCCCCAGCATTTT. Its translation is CATRRRSSLNQPQHF.